This is a list of T cell receptor beta chains from one sample in a study of cytomegalovirus exposure and HLA in healthy donors. The repertoire was sequenced with immunoSEQ multiplex PCR; TCRdb's copy has only in-frame clones and lacks some. The data show roughly 150,000 clones, 70% to 80% seen once. What was sequenced was PBMCs. These receptors all stem from a male donor in good health and CMV-seronegative. Both conserved end residues are part of each CDR3. The D gene is left open where the match is weak. Clone sizes are given selectively: once, few, many, or a class where the clone is expanded.

j_gene,v_gene,d_gene,abundance,len,CDR3nt,CDR3aa
TRBJ1-4,TRBV7-9,TRBD1,.,16,TGTGCCAGCAGCTTAACCCAGACAGGGTCGGTTGTAAAACTGTTTTTT,CASSLTQTGSVVKLFF
TRBJ2-7,TRBV28,.,once,14,TGTGCCAGCAGTTTTACAGGCCGATTCTACGAGCAGTACTTC,CASSFTGRFYEQYF
TRBJ2-7,TRBV28,TRBD1,.,14,TGTGCCAGCAGTCCCCCGGGACAGAACTACGAGCAGTACTTC,CASSPPGQNYEQYF
TRBJ2-7,TRBV7-2,.,.,16,TGTGCCAGCAGCTTGCCGCCGGGAGCTCGCTCCTACGAGCAGTACTTC,CASSLPPGARSYEQYF
TRBJ2-2,TRBV27,.,.,14,TGTGCCAGCAGTTTGTCAGTGAACACCGGGGAGCTGTTTTTT,CASSLSVNTGELFF
TRBJ1-3,TRBV7-6,.,once,16,TGTGCCAGCAGCTCACGACATCAGAGTCCTGGAAACACCATATATTTT,CASSSRHQSPGNTIYF
TRBJ1-1,TRBV19,TRBD1,.,14,TGTGCCAGTAGTAGGACAGGGAGAAACACTGAAGCTTTCTTT,CASSRTGRNTEAFF
TRBJ2-1,TRBV28,.,.,15,TGTGCCAGCAGTTTAACAGGGCACGGCTACAATGAGCAGTTCTTC,CASSLTGHGYNEQFF
TRBJ1-4,TRBV6-1,TRBD1,.,15,TGTGCCAGCAGTGAGTCGGGACAGAGAGTTGAAAAACTGTTTTTT,CASSESGQRVEKLFF
TRBJ2-7,TRBV28,TRBD2,few,15,TGTGCCAGCAGCCGACCAGCGGGAGAGTCTAGCGAGCAGTACTTC,CASSRPAGESSEQYF
TRBJ2-3,TRBV14,TRBD2,few,16,TGTGCCAGCAGCCAAGGATTTCCGGGAGGGGGAGATACGCAGTATTTT,CASSQGFPGGGDTQYF
TRBJ2-5,TRBV5-4,TRBD2,.,15,TGTGCCAGCAGCTTGGTACTAGCGGGGCAAGAGACCCAGTACTTC,CASSLVLAGQETQYF
TRBJ2-5,TRBV5-6,.,.,13,TGTGCCAGCAGCCCCCAGTTCCAAGAGACCCAGTACTTC,CASSPQFQETQYF
TRBJ2-3,TRBV5-6,TRBD2,.,15,TGTGCCAGCAGCTTGGGGACTAGCGGGACAGATACGCAGTATTTT,CASSLGTSGTDTQYF
TRBJ1-5,TRBV7-2,.,.,13,TGTGCCAGCAGCTTAGCGGGGCAGCAGCCCCAGCATTTT,CASSLAGQQPQHF
TRBJ1-2,TRBV5-6,TRBD1,few,16,TGTGCCAGCAGCCCGGGACAGGGGGCGCTTATAAGCGGCTACACCTTC,CASSPGQGALISGYTF
TRBJ2-3,TRBV6-4,.,.,17,TGTGCCAGCAGTGACTCGAGGATAGCGGAGGACACAGATACGCAGTATTTT,CASSDSRIAEDTDTQYF
TRBJ2-3,TRBV5-1,TRBD2,.,17,TGCGCCAGCAGCCCATCCTTCACTAGCGGCCTCACAGATACGCAGTATTTT,CASSPSFTSGLTDTQYF
TRBJ2-2,TRBV11-3,.,.,15,TGTGCCAGCAGCCCCACAGGGCAGGGGACCGGGGAGCTGTTTTTT,CASSPTGQGTGELFF
TRBJ2-1,TRBV29-1,.,.,11,TGCAGCGGCGGGTCCTGGGATGAGCAGTTCTTC,CSGGSWDEQFF
TRBJ1-6,TRBV10-3,TRBD1,once,15,TGTGCCATCAGTGAGTCGCGACAGGGGCGATCACCCCTCCACTTT,CAISESRQGRSPLHF
TRBJ2-1,TRBV9,.,.,12,TGTGCCAGCAGCACAAGGAGCTATGAGCAGTTCTTC,CASSTRSYEQFF
TRBJ2-7,TRBV19,TRBD1,.,14,TGTGCCAGTAGCCTCACCGGGACAGACTACGAGCAGTACTTC,CASSLTGTDYEQYF
TRBJ2-5,TRBV5-4,TRBD1,.,16,TGTGCCAGCAGCTTGGGAGCCCCACAGGGGCGGGAGACCCAGTACTTC,CASSLGAPQGRETQYF
TRBJ2-7,TRBV19,TRBD2,.,15,TGTGCCAGTAGTTCAGGGACTAGGATCCTTTGGGAGCAGTACTTC,CASSSGTRILWEQYF
TRBJ2-1,TRBV4-2,.,.,15,TGTGCCAGCAGCCAAGATTACCCTAGGCCCAATGAGCAGTTCTTC,CASSQDYPRPNEQFF
TRBJ2-1,TRBV7-8,.,.,14,TGTGCCAGCAGCTTATGGCGGGAAGGGTATGAGCAGTTCTTC,CASSLWREGYEQFF
TRBJ2-7,TRBV19,TRBD1,.,16,TGTGCCAGTAGTGGGGGACAGGACAGCGACTACTACGAGCAGTACTTC,CASSGGQDSDYYEQYF
TRBJ1-1,TRBV9,.,.,16,TGTGCCAGCAGCGTAGACCCTCCAGGTGCAGGAACTGAAGCTTTCTTT,CASSVDPPGAGTEAFF
TRBJ2-5,TRBV5-1,.,.,14,TGCGCCAGCAGCTTGGAGGGGGGGCAAGAGACCCAGTACTTC,CASSLEGGQETQYF
TRBJ1-2,TRBV6-1,TRBD1,.,14,TGTGCCAGCAGTGAAGGGACAGGGCTTTATGGCTACACCTTC,CASSEGTGLYGYTF
TRBJ2-3,TRBV5-1,TRBD1,.,15,TGCGCCAGCAGCCATCGGACAGGGGGGACAGATACGCAGTATTTT,CASSHRTGGTDTQYF
TRBJ2-7,TRBV30,TRBD1,once,12,TGTGTCTGGAGCCGCCAGGGGGCCGAGCAGTACTTC,CVWSRQGAEQYF
TRBJ1-6,TRBV27,.,.,14,TGTGCCAGCAGTTTACGACAGCTTATATCACCCCTCCACTTT,CASSLRQLISPLHF
TRBJ2-1,TRBV7-9,.,.,15,TGTGCCAGCAGCCATACAGGGTCCTCCTACAATGAGCAGTTCTTC,CASSHTGSSYNEQFF
TRBJ2-3,TRBV11-2,.,.,17,TGTGCCAGCAGCTTATCCGGGACATCCCCTAGCACAGATACGCAGTATTTT,CASSLSGTSPSTDTQYF
TRBJ1-2,TRBV5-4,.,.,14,TGTGCCAGCAGCTCCCTACAGGGAAACTATGGCTACACCTTC,CASSSLQGNYGYTF
TRBJ2-5,TRBV15,.,.,11,TGTGCCACCAGCGAGGGAGTAGCCCAGTACTTC,CATSEGVAQYF
TRBJ1-1,TRBV16,.,.,13,TGTGCCAGCAGCCACGGTCAGAACACTGAAGCTTTCTTT,CASSHGQNTEAFF
TRBJ2-1,TRBV6-1,.,once,14,TGTGCCAGCTCAGCGGGTGGTTCCTACAATGAGCAGTTCTTC,CASSAGGSYNEQFF
TRBJ2-3,TRBV7-6,.,few,16,TGTGCCAGCAGCCCTCGGCAGGCGCGAGTAGCAGATACGCAGTATTTT,CASSPRQARVADTQYF
TRBJ1-5,TRBV28,TRBD1,.,15,TGTGCCAGCATCACCGGGACAGGGAGCAATCAGCCCCAGCATTTT,CASITGTGSNQPQHF
TRBJ2-1,TRBV9,TRBD2,.,15,TGTGCCAGCAGCGTACTTAGCGGGAGTGAAAATGAGCAGTTCTTC,CASSVLSGSENEQFF
TRBJ1-1,TRBV7-2,.,few,14,TGTGCCAGCAGCTTAGGGGGAGTGAACACTGAAGCTTTCTTT,CASSLGGVNTEAFF
TRBJ1-5,TRBV9,TRBD1,.,18,TGTGCCAGTACCGATGGCCGGGACAGTCACCGTTCAGGTCGGCCCCAGCATTTT,CASTDGRDSHRSGRPQHF
TRBJ2-5,TRBV19,TRBD2,.,18,TGTGCCAGTAGTATAGGAGGGACGGCGGGGGGGCGGATCGAGACCCAGTACTTC,CASSIGGTAGGRIETQYF
TRBJ1-5,TRBV11-2,TRBD1,.,15,TGTGCCAGCAGTTTACAGGGGTTGGCCAATCAGCCCCAGCATTTT,CASSLQGLANQPQHF
TRBJ1-3,TRBV7-2,TRBD1,once,15,TGTGCCAGCAGCCCACAGGGGGACTCTGGAAACACCATATATTTT,CASSPQGDSGNTIYF
TRBJ1-5,TRBV7-8,.,few,16,TGTGCCAGCAGCTTAGGTCTACGGTATAGCAATCAGCCCCAGCATTTT,CASSLGLRYSNQPQHF
TRBJ1-6,TRBV4-1,TRBD1,few,18,TGCGCCAGCAGCCACTCTCCAAATGAGACAGGGGGTAATTCACCCCTCCACTTT,CASSHSPNETGGNSPLHF
TRBJ2-3,TRBV13,TRBD2,.,20,TGTGCCAGCAGCTTATATTCGAGGGCTAGCGGGAGGAAACTTCCAGATACGCAGTATTTT,CASSLYSRASGRKLPDTQYF
TRBJ2-3,TRBV18,.,.,14,TGTGCCAGCTCACCGAGCAGACTCACAGATACGCAGTATTTT,CASSPSRLTDTQYF
TRBJ1-6,TRBV6-5,TRBD1,.,16,TGTGCCAGCAGTTACTCCGGGACAGGGAGAAGCTCACCCCTCCACTTT,CASSYSGTGRSSPLHF
TRBJ1-2,TRBV10-3,.,.,15,TGTGCCATCAGTGAGTCCGGGGGAGAAGTTGATGGCTACACCTTC,CAISESGGEVDGYTF
TRBJ2-3,TRBV11-3,.,.,13,TGTGCCAGCAGCTTAGAGTTCCGGGATACGCAGTATTTT,CASSLEFRDTQYF
TRBJ1-1,TRBV6-1,.,once,11,TGTGCCAGCAGTTACGGGAGAGAAGCTTTCTTT,CASSYGREAFF
TRBJ2-5,TRBV7-2,.,.,13,TGTGCCAGCAGCTCGCAGGGTCAAGAGACCCAGTACTTC,CASSSQGQETQYF
TRBJ2-1,TRBV28,.,.,15,TGTGCCAGCAGTTTCGTAGTGGGCGTCAACAATGAGCAGTTCTTC,CASSFVVGVNNEQFF
TRBJ2-7,TRBV2,TRBD1,.,14,TGTGCCAGCAGTATCACAGGGGGCTCCTACGAGCAGTACTTC,CASSITGGSYEQYF
TRBJ2-5,TRBV9,TRBD1,.,15,TGTGCCAGCAGCGCGACAGGGGGGAGGGATGAGACCCAGTACTTC,CASSATGGRDETQYF